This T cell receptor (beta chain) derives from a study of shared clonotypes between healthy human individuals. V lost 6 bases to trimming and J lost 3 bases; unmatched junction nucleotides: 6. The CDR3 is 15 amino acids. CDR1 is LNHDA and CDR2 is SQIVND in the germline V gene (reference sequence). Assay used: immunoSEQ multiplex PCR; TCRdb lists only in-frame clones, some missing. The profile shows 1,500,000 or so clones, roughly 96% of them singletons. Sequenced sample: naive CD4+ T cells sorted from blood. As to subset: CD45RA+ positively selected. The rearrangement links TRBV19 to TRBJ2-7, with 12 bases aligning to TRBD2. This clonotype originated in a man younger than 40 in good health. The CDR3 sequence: CASSQRTSGIYEQYF. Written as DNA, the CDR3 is TGTGCCAGTAGCCAAAGGACTAGCGGGATCTACGAGCAGTACTTC.